The subject of this entry is one T cell receptor (beta chain). The sample belongs to a study of cytomegalovirus exposure and HLA in healthy donors. The table came from immunoSEQ multiplex PCR; TCRdb's copy has only in-frame clones and leaves some out. The top ten clones hold about 2.1% of a sample with fewer than 90,000 clones, 85% to 95% of them seen once. With V trimmed by 8 bases and J by 5 bases, 4 bases remained unmatched. This CDR3 comprises 14 residues. CDR1 is LNHDA, CDR2 SQIVND, per germline (reference sequence). The sequenced sample consisted of PBMCs. The TCR comes from a woman between 18 and 29 years old in good health and CMV-seronegative. The chain joins TRBV19 to TRBJ2-1; 12 bases line up with TRBD2. For the CDR3, the DNA is TGTGCCAGTCGGACTAGCGGGACGAACAATGAGCAGTTCTTC. This codes for CASRTSGTNNEQFF.